These T cell receptor beta chains were read from a single sample in a study of T cells in tuberculosis. Only in-frame clones appear in the TCRdb table, and some are missing; sequencing was by immunoSEQ multiplex PCR. The sample carries tens of thousands of clones, about 85% recorded once. Material: PBMCs, obtained at tuberculosis diagnosis. Receptor source: an adult with tuberculosis. CDR3s include the opening cysteine and the closing phenylalanine or tryptophan.

>14|TRBV27|TRBJ2-7
CASRFSTGSYEQYF
>13|TRBV6-5|TRBJ1-3
CASSYSTGNTIYF
>15|TRBV11-2|TRBJ1-2
CASSSTGTGGYGYTF
>13|TRBV10-2|TRBJ1-1
CASNGGAVTEAFF
>15|TRBV5-1|TRBJ2-2
CASQVAGGGTGELFF
>14|TRBV5-1|TRBJ1-1
CASSSGQGGTEAFF
>16|TRBV4-3|TRBJ1-1
CASSQAYRGPNTEAFF
>15|TRBV28|TRBJ2-1
CASNPGDRVNDEQFF
>13|TRBV29-1|TRBJ2-7
CSALRQGASEQYF
>10|TRBV20-1|TRBJ1-1
CSAPGTEAFF
>16|TRBV18|TRBJ2-1
CASSPGRLPSYNEQFF
>18|TRBV2|TRBJ2-1
CASSWKTSGRISYNEQFF
>15|TRBV6-1|TRBJ2-4
CASSELGQGWNIQYF
>14|TRBV5-1|TRBJ1-2
CASSFGGPGYGYTF
>15|TRBV7-9|TRBJ2-7
CASSLYRDRVVEQYF
>14|TRBV5-1|TRBJ2-7
CASGTGTGPTEQYF
>12|TRBV4-1|TRBJ2-2
CASRTITGELFF
>16|TRBV5-1|TRBJ2-3
CASSLALDRSTDTQYF
>14|TRBV14|TRBJ2-1
CASRRGGGYNEQFF
>15|TRBV5-4|TRBJ1-6
CASSLVTGGNSPLHF
>15|TRBV6-1|TRBJ1-3
CASKVGGQSGNTIYF
>19|TRBV5-1|TRBJ2-7
CASSLSGGQGKRALMGQYF
>12|TRBV29-1|TRBJ1-1
CSVHRGNTEAFF
>15|TRBV7-2|TRBJ2-3
CASSLRGRSTDTQYF
>13|TRBV6-1|TRBJ2-7
CASSGTASYEQYF
>16|TRBV6-6|TRBJ2-2
CASSAPAGGTAGELFF
>13|TRBV29-1|TRBJ2-7
CSVEEDRYDEQYF
>16|TRBV7-2|TRBJ2-1
CASSRNTGGGFGEQFF
>18|TRBV11-3|TRBJ2-1
CASSFGVPGGPRYNEQFF
>13|TRBV6-6|TRBJ2-5
CASSPEMGEDQYF
>14|TRBV5-6|TRBJ1-2
CASSLDGTNYGYTF
>16|TRBV7-2|TRBJ2-1
CASSLRTSGGYNEQFF
>14|TRBV6-5|TRBJ1-5
CASGDRGGNQPQHF
>15|TRBV6-1|TRBJ2-6
CAIEHRSSGANVLTF
>13|TRBV29-1|TRBJ2-7
CSVRVGGIGPQYF
>14|TRBV7-3|TRBJ2-2
CASSTAGGQGELFF
>15|TRBV28|TRBJ2-3
CASSYGGSGVDTQYF
>12|TRBV6-6|TRBJ2-1
CASSYLLDEQFF
>14|TRBV19|TRBJ1-1
CASRRTGEDTEAFF
>14|TRBV6-5|TRBJ1-2
CASSYSGPGYGYTF
>14|TRBV5-5|TRBJ2-1
CASSLGQPYNEQFF
>13|TRBV4-3|TRBJ1-6
CASSQRGQGPLHF
>15|TRBV4-3|TRBJ2-1
CASSHGTGSYNEQFF
>12|TRBV7-3|TRBJ2-1
CASSVTSDEQFF
>11|TRBV5-6|TRBJ2-7
CASSLIGEQYF
>14|TRBV6-1|TRBJ1-2
CASSELRGGHGYTF